This T cell receptor beta chain was sequenced for a study of T cells expressing NK-cell markers (dated by TCRdb to the early 2020s). With regard to the full study: In sorted CD3+CD56+NKG2C+, CD3+CD56+NKG2C- and CD3+CD56-NKG2C+ T-cell subsets from eight or nine donors, TCR beta-chain repertoires were profiled. Among the eight sequenced donors, seven were HCMV-seropositive and one was HCMV-seronegative. The eight sequenced donors were randomly selected healthy volunteers, three men and five women. Sequencing of the libraries produced 2 x 150 bp reads on Illumina HiSeq 2000/2500, MiSeq or NextSeq. Study-level results and caveats: Those dominant clonotypes were again the most abundant among CD3+CD56-NKG2C+ cells in a few donors, at about 25-65%. In about six donors, the dominant CD3+CD56+NKG2C+ clonotypes were found to rank among the top 10 CD8+ clonotypes and to make up roughly 1.0-7.0% of CD8+ T cells. Whether the expanded NKG2C-expressing T cell clones were specific for HCMV antigens was left unclear.

Looking up the germline V gene yields CDR1 SGHRS and CDR2 YFSETQ. The CDR3 goes from the cysteine to the phenylalanine over 16 residues. DNA is not on record. Data came from an Illumina HiSeq 2000. The TCR beta cDNA libraries were made using 5'RACE template switching, a step that added both a universal primer site and unique molecular identifiers. cDNA synthesis was primed from the TCR beta constant segment, followed by two successive PCR amplification steps. The authors' analysis ran thus. MIGEC was used to demultiplex reads and group reads by UMI, and MiTCR was used to assemble and quantify clonotypes. To exclude erroneous sequences, only TCR cDNA sequences supported by at least two reads were retained. The tcR package was used for downstream repertoire analysis, and clonotypes were matched between fractions using CDR3 nucleotide sequence together with V segment. VDJmatch was used to annotate antigen specificity against VDJdb, with one amino acid substitution in CDR3 allowed. TCRdb reprocessed the reads and lists each CDR3 protein sequence as a single entry, with no DNA. V and J calls and clone size were set by TCRdb, not the authors. The sample's table covers a few hundred thousand distinct CDR3 sequences. The ten largest clones capture 3.5% to 4.5% of the sample.

Concerning this clonotype itself: No antigen is known for it.

To determine HCMV serostatus, a commercial ELISA kit was used to detect HCMV-specific IgG in serum. Ficoll density gradient centrifugation was used to isolate peripheral blood mononuclear cells from blood. Sequenced input: blood T cells: a sorted CD56 or NKG2C T cell subset, CD4+ or CD8+ T cells, or bulk PBMC T cells (not recorded which). This TCR was recovered from a man aged 18 to 29 in good health. Donor details come from another sample of the same person, matched by shared clones. The rearrangement joined TRBV5-1 to TRBJ2-2; TCRdb selects TRBD1, and the lack of DNA leaves this call unchecked. Here the CDR3 is given as CASSLPGALNTGELFF.